These 27 T cell receptor beta chains were sequenced from one sample in a study of shared T cell receptors in the human thymus. TCRdb's copy holds only in-frame clones and misses some; the assay was immunoSEQ multiplex PCR. The sample records some 640,000 clones, more than 70% being singletons. The sample was also reused in another study, on human thymus T cells.

Material for sequencing was thymocytes. These receptors were collected from a boy younger than two with a congenital heart defect.

The V gene is TRBV29-1, the J gene TRBJ2-1, with 9 bases lining up with TRBD2. The CDR3 has 18 amino acids. Germline trimming cut 1 base from V and 1 base from J; bases unmatched to any gene: 11. Germline CDR1 SQVTM, CDR2 ANQGSEA. CDR3 sequence reads: CSVEVNTLAGESYNEQFF. Written as DNA, the CDR3 is TGCAGCGTTGAAGTAAATACTTTAGCGGGGGAATCCTACAATGAGCAGTTCTTC.

The J gene is TRBJ2-7, the V gene TRBV4-3; perhaps TRBD1 as D (5 bases). The V end was cut by 0 bases, the J end by 2 bases, with 14 bases between. The germline gives CDR1 LGHNA, CDR2 YSLEER. The CDR3 consists of 16 residues. In DNA, the CDR3 is TGCGCCAGCAGCCAAGATGTGACAGTCAAACCCTACGAGCAGTACTTC. Translation gives CASSQDVTVKPYEQYF.

The chain has TRBV20-1 and TRBJ2-5; no reliable D call. CDR3 length equals 11 residues. Germline V CDR1 and CDR2: DFQATT, SNEGSKA (reference sequence). Trimming left V 7 bases short and J 1 base short, with 7 bases between. DNA for the CDR3: TGCAGTGACACGTCCCAAGAGACCCAGTACTTC. Translating it yields CSDTSQETQYF.

The gene calls are TRBV27 and TRBJ1-2; TRBD1 matches 9 bases. J lost 4 bases, V lost 8 bases, and 11 bases had no gene match. CDR1 is MNHEY, CDR2 SMNVEV, per germline (reference sequence). The CDR3 consists of 15 residues. The CDR3 DNA sequence: TGTGCCAGCGGAAAACCGGGACAGGGACGCTATGGCTACACCTTC. Residues: CASGKPGQGRYGYTF.

The chain has TRBV15 and TRBJ2-7; 10 bases map to TRBD2. The V gene end was trimmed by 0 bases and the J gene end by 3 bases; junction bases not matched to a gene: 5. Germline V gene data show CDR1 as LNHNV and CDR2 as YYDKDF (reference sequence). This CDR3 has 16 residues. CDR3 loop: CATSRDPAGGLYEQYF. CDR3 bases: TGTGCCACCAGCAGAGACCCAGCGGGGGGGCTCTACGAGCAGTACTTC.

The chain has TRBV7-9 and TRBJ1-2; D remains ambiguous. Germline V gene sequence: CDR1 SEHNR, CDR2 FQNEAQ (reference sequence). Deletions cut 6 bases from V and 1 base from J, with 9 bases between. The CDR3 has 13 residues. The CDR3 loop reads CASSQRNNYGYTF. Here the CDR3 DNA reads TGTGCCAGCAGTCAGAGGAATAACTATGGCTACACCTTC.

The chain uses TRBV27 and TRBJ2-7; D perhaps matches TRBD2 (6 bases). V dropped 6 bases and J dropped 0 bases, with 36 bases sitting between them. This CDR3 comprises 22 residues. CDR1 MNHEY and CDR2 SMNVEV come from the germline V gene (reference sequence). The CDR3 protein is CASSLKCRGTELQDYSSYEQYF. The DNA of the CDR3 is TGTGCCAGCAGCTTAAAGTGCAGAGGAACTGAACTTCAGGACTACAGCTCCTACGAGCAGTACTTC.

V is TRBV15 and J is TRBJ2-4; 7 bases fit TRBD2. The CDR3 extends over 17 amino acids. After removal of 1 base from V and 0 bases from J, the junction contained 6 bases not matched to a gene. The germline CDR1 and CDR2 sequences are LNHNV and YYDKDF (reference sequence). CDR3 DNA sequence: TGTGCCACCAGCAGAGTTGGGGGGGAGGGAGCCAAAAACATTCAGTACTTC. This sequence encodes CATSRVGGEGAKNIQYF.

The chain employs TRBV29-1 and TRBJ2-7; D is perhaps TRBD1 (5 bases). This CDR3 spans 17 amino acids. Trimming left V 1 base short and J 0 bases short, with 19 bases between. Germline loops: CDR1 SQVTM, CDR2 ANQGSEA. The CDR3 loop is CSVEAPQGRVGSYEQYF. The DNA of the CDR3 is TGCAGCGTTGAAGCACCCCAGGGCAGGGTGGGCTCCTACGAGCAGTACTTC.

The table lists this clone with a count of one. The DNA of the CDR3 is TGTGCCAGCAGTCCGCTTTCTGAGCGGGAGGACGACGAGCAGTACTTC. It encodes CASSPLSEREDDEQYF. This rearrangement joins TRBV28 to TRBJ2-7, with 9 bases aligning to TRBD2. Germline assignment: CDR1 MDHEN and CDR2 SYDVKM. J was trimmed by 5 bases and V by 5 bases; bases with no gene match: 13. This CDR3 has 16 amino acids.

The gene calls are TRBV2 and TRBJ2-1; a possible D gene is TRBD2 (7 bases). This CDR3 is 17 amino acids long. V was pared by 9 bases and J by 8 bases, with 29 bases between. The germline gives CDR1 SNHLY, CDR2 FYNNEI. CDR3 protein: CASMGGRIIDPCDEQFF. CDR3 coding DNA: TGTGCCAGTATGGGGGGGCGCATTATAGACCCTTGCGATGAGCAGTTCTTC. Variable domain in full (rest from reference TRBV2 and TRBJ2-1): EPEVTQTPSHQVTQMGQEVILRCVPISNHLYFYWYRQILGQKVEFLVSFYNNEISEKSEIFDDQFSVERPDGSNFTLKIRSTKLEDSAMYFCASMGGRIIDPCDEQFFGPGTRLTVL.

This chain connects TRBV5-8 to TRBJ2-2; 12 bases are shared with TRBD2. In germline, CDR1 is SGHTS, CDR2 YDEGEE. The V segment lost 3 bases and the J segment 2 bases; nucleotides outside the gene matches: 8. The CDR3 spans 18 residues. The CDR3 coding sequence is TGTGCCAGCAGCTCCCCAGGACTAGCGGGGAAAAACACCGGGGAGCTGTTTTTT. Protein: CASSSPGLAGKNTGELFF.

The chain employs TRBV7-3 and TRBJ2-5, with a tentative D call TRBD2 (6 bases). Germline assignment: CDR1 SGHTA and CDR2 FQGTGA. V lost 3 bases and J 5 bases, leaving 10 bases between the germline ends. The length of the CDR3 is 13 residues. The CDR3 DNA follows: TGTGCCAGCAGCTTCCGACTAGGCGAGACCCAGTACTTC. Residues: CASSFRLGETQYF.

J is TRBJ2-3 and V is TRBV7-2, with 7 bases that match TRBD1. With 1 base clipped from V and 0 bases from J, the junction kept 13 bases outside the gene matches. The CDR3 length is 19 residues. Germline V gene data show CDR1 as SGHTA and CDR2 as FQGNSA. CDR3 sequence (DNA): TGTGCCAGCAGCTTAGTCCTGTGGTCCGACAGGGACAGCACAGATACGCAGTATTTT. This sequence encodes CASSLVLWSDRDSTDTQYF. Full variable domain (rest looked up from reference TRBV7-2 and TRBJ2-3): GAGVSQSPSNKVTEKGKDVELRCDPISGHTALYWYRQSLGQGLEFLIYFQGNSAPDKSGLPSDRFSAERTGGSVSTLTIQRTQQEDSAVYLCASSLVLWSDRDSTDTQYFGPGTRLTVL.

The V and J genes are TRBV6-1 and TRBJ2-3; D is perhaps TRBD2 (6 bases). CDR1 is MNHNS, CDR2 SASEGT, per germline. The CDR3 extends over 17 amino acids. The ends were cut back, 4 bases at V and 1 base at J, with 18 bases in the middle. The CDR3 is CASSGAPRASGTDTQYF. The CDR3 bases are TGTGCCAGCAGTGGGGCCCCCCGGGCTAGCGGCACAGATACGCAGTATTTT.

The chain links TRBV5-6 to TRBJ1-2; possible D gene TRBD1, 5 bases. V shed 4 bases and J shed 7 bases, with 11 bases lying between them. This CDR3 has 12 residues. Germline CDR1 and CDR2: SGHDT and YYEEEE. CDR3 sequence: CASSKQEGGYTF. Here the CDR3 DNA reads TGTGCCAGCAGCAAACAGGAGGGTGGCTACACCTTC.

The chain has TRBV23-1 and TRBJ2-3; perhaps TRBD1 as D (6 bases). TRBV23-1 is assigned to the ORF class and has an uncertain function. This CDR3 has 13 amino acids. The V gene lost 1 base and the J gene lost 7 bases, with 9 bases spanning the gap. The CDR3 protein is CASSQLQGHTQYF. The DNA for the CDR3 is TGCGCCAGCAGTCAATTACAGGGCCATACGCAGTATTTT.

About this clone: At one boundary the junction diverges from the germline segment, which might be a read error. The same CDR3 also results from other DNA sequences found in this sample. The J gene is TRBJ1-6, the V gene TRBV28; no firm D call. CDR1 is MDHEN and CDR2 is SYDVKM in the germline V gene. The CDR3 loop spans 19 amino acids. The CDR3 sequence: CASSLDRAADKGFDSPLHF. CDR3 bases: TGTGCCAGCAGTTTAGATCGAGCGGCAGATAAAGGCTTTGATTCCCCCCTCCACTTT.

The CDR3 DNA sequence: TGTGCCAGCAGTGTGTTGGGACAGGGGTACTCCTACGAGCAGTACTTC. Residues: CASSVLGQGYSYEQYF. The chain combines TRBV6-1 with TRBJ2-7; 10 bases fit TRBD1. The germline CDR1 and CDR2 sequences are MNHNS and SASEGT. The V segment lost 4 bases and the J segment 0 bases; nucleotides outside the gene matches: 6. The CDR3 covers 16 residues.

The gene calls are TRBV4-2 and TRBJ1-1; D may be TRBD1 (6 bases). The V end lost 4 bases, the J end lost 10 bases, and 16 bases lay between the germline ends. The CDR3 runs to 13 residues. CDR1 LGHNA and CDR2 YNFKEQ come from the germline V gene. The DNA for the CDR3 is TGTGCCAGCAGCCCTGGAAGGGGGTTTGGAGCTTTCTTT. This encodes CASSPGRGFGAFF.

This clone turned up a few times. The V call is TRBV10-3, the J call TRBJ1-1; D call uncertain. Germline V gene sequence: CDR1 ENHRY, CDR2 SYGVKD. The CDR3 runs 13 residues. V was clipped by 0 bases and J by 7 bases, with 9 bases between them. CDR3 in DNA: TGTGCCATCAGTGAGTCCTCCGTGAGTGAAGCTTTCTTT. Residues: CAISESSVSEAFF.

This chain joins TRBV7-2 and TRBJ2-7, with D maybe TRBD1 (7 bases). CDR1 SGHTA and CDR2 FQGNSA come from the germline V gene. Trimming removed 1 base at V and 6 bases at J, with 10 bases between. The CDR3 runs 13 residues. CDR3 sequence reads: CASSLGRGAEQYF. CDR3 DNA sequence: TGTGCCAGCAGCTTAGGCAGGGGGGCCGAGCAGTACTTC. Drawing the rest from reference TRBV7-2 and TRBJ2-7, the complete variable domain is GAGVSQSPSNKVTEKGKDVELRCDPISGHTALYWYRQSLGQGLEFLIYFQGNSAPDKSGLPSDRFSAERTGGSVSTLTIQRTQQEDSAVYLCASSLGRGAEQYFGPGTRLTVT.

The J gene is TRBJ1-2, the V gene TRBV27, with TRBD1 matching 8 bases. Germline assignment: CDR1 MNHEY and CDR2 SMNVEV (reference sequence). The CDR3 totals 14 residues. Trimming took 6 bases from V and 6 from J; bases not matched to a gene: 9. CDR3 protein: CASSFGQGKNGYTF. In nucleotides, the CDR3 is TGTGCCAGCAGCTTTGGACAGGGAAAGAATGGCTACACCTTC.

The chain couples TRBV27 to TRBJ2-5; D is possibly TRBD1 (5 bases). The J call is doubtful: the DNA matches TRBJ2-7 better. The CDR3 sequence is 14 residues long. Germline CDR1 reads MNHEY; CDR2 reads SMNVEV (reference sequence). CDR3 bases: TGTGCCAGCAGCACCGGCCAAGGACACTACGAGCAGTACTTC. This encodes CASSTGQGHYEQYF.

The V and J genes are TRBV7-9 and TRBJ2-7, with 8 bases matching TRBD1. The germline V gene encodes CDR1 SEHNR and CDR2 FQNEAQ (reference sequence). The CDR3 consists of 14 residues. V lost 3 bases to trimming and J lost 7 bases; unmatched junction nucleotides: 8. Written as DNA, the CDR3 is TGTGCCAGCAGCTTTGCCCTGACAGGGGATGAGCAGTACTTC. Its translation is CASSFALTGDEQYF. Looking up the rest from reference TRBV7-9 and TRBJ2-7 gives the full variable domain: DTGVSQNPRHKITKRGQNVTFRCDPISEHNRLYWYRQTLGQGPEFLTYFQNEAQLEKSRLLSDRFSAERPKGSFSTLEIQRTEQGDSAMYLCASSFALTGDEQYFGPGTRLTVT.

The sample holds a few counts of this clone. Other nucleotide sequences from this sample produce the same CDR3. The chain employs TRBV6-6 and TRBJ1-6; 8 nucleotides agree with TRBD1. This CDR3 spans 14 amino acids. Germline values: CDR1 MNHNY, CDR2 SVGAGI (reference sequence). The ends lost 7 bases at V and 8 bases at J; junction bases unmatched: 7. CDR3 residues: CASTLQGEDSPLHF. CDR3 DNA: TGTGCCAGCACCTTACAGGGGGAGGATTCACCCCTCCACTTT.

The chain carries TRBV9 and TRBJ2-1, with TRBD2 matching 8 bases. After removal of 4 bases from V and 8 bases from J, the junction contained 11 bases not matched to a gene. This CDR3 has 15 amino acids. CDR1 is SGDLS, CDR2 YYNGEE, per germline. CDR3 sequence (DNA): TGTGCCAGCAGCAAGGTGGGACTAGTATCCGATGAGCAGTTCTTC. Amino acid sequence: CASSKVGLVSDEQFF.